This TCR beta chain was recovered during a study of blood T cell repertoires in COVID-19. Study in general: COVID-19 samples from acute and convalescent phases originated in the United States, Italy and Spain. Sample material is recorded as cDNA or gDNA derived from T cells, B-cell-depleted T cells, or PBMCs.

This CDR3 has 17 residues. The V and J ends lost 0 bases and 3 bases, in that order; junction bases with no gene match: 8. The germline V gene has CDR1 SGHRS and CDR2 YFSETQ. In the source study's methods: Reference gene primer amplification in the assay estimated nucleated cell counts. Data came from immunoSEQ multiplex PCR; TCRdb stores just in-frame clones and leaves some out. V, J and clone size were drawn from that table, and D and trimming were deduced from the DNA. The table shows about 200,000 clones, with around 84% occurring only once. This TCR came from a man aged 60-69 years with acute or convalescent COVID-19. The sample taken for sequencing was peripheral blood. The chain combines TRBV5-1 with TRBJ2-3; TRBD1 aligns across 9 bases. CDR3 sequence: CASSLGVQGAQTDTQYF. The CDR3 nucleotides are TGCGCCAGCAGCTTGGGAGTACAGGGGGCGCAAACAGATACGCAGTATTTT.